This TCR beta chain was identified during a study of cytomegalovirus exposure and HLA in healthy donors. Study as a whole: Of some 360 genotyped donors, about 81% clustered with self-reported Caucasian donors.

It was with 60 Vbeta and 13 Jbeta primers that the PCR ran. The assay was immunoSEQ multiplex PCR, and TCRdb's table has in-frame clones only and misses some. The table has about 150,000 clones, over 70% seen once. The sequence was collected from a man aged 30 to 45 in good health and CMV-seropositive. The sequenced material came from PBMCs.

CDR3 nucleotide sequence: TGCGCCAGCAGCTTGGAACAGGAATACTACGAGCAGTACTTC. Amino acid sequence: CASSLEQEYYEQYF. The gene calls are TRBV5-1 and TRBJ2-7, with a possible D match to TRBD1 (5 bases). Looked up from germline, CDR1 is SGHRS and CDR2 is YFSETQ. The ends were cut back, 0 bases at V and 3 bases at J, with 10 bases in the middle. The CDR3 is 14 amino acids.